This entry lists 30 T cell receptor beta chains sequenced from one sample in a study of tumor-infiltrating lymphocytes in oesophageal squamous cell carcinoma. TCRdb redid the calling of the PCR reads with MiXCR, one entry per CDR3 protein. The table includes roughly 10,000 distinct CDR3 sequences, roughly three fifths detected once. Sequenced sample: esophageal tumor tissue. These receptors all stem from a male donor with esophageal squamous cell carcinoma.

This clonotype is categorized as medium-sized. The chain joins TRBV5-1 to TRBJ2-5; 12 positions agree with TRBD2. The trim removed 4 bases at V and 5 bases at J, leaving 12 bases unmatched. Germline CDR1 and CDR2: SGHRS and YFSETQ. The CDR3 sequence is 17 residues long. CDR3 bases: TGCGCCAGCAGCCGAACTCTAGCGGGAGGGCCAGGGGAGACCCAGTACTTC. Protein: CASSRTLAGGPGETQYF.

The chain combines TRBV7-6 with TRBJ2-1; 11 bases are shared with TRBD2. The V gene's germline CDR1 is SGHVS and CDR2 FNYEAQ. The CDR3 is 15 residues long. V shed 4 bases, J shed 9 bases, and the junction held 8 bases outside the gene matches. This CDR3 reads CASSSTSGVLGEQFF. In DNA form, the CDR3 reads TGTGCCAGCAGCTCGACTAGCGGGGTATTGGGTGAGCAGTTCTTC.

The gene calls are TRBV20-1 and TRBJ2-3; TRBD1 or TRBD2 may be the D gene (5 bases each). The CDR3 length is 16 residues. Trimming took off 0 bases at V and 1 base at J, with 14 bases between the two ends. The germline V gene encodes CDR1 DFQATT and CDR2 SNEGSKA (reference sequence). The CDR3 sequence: CSARDTRGGGTDTQYF. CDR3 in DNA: TGCAGTGCTAGAGATACGAGGGGCGGAGGCACAGATACGCAGTATTTT.

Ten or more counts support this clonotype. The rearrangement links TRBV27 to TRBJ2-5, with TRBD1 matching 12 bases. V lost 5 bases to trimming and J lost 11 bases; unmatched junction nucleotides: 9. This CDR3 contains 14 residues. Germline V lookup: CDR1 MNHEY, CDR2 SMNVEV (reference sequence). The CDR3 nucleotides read TGTGCCAGCAGTCCCCGGGACAGGGGGCTAGAGCAGTACTTC. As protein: CASSPRDRGLEQYF.

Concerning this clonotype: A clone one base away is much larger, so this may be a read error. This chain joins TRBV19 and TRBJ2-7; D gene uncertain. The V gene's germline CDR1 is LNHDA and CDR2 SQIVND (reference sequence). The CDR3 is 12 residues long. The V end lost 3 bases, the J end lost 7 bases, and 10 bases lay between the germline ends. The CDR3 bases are TGTGCCAGTAGTATGGGTTACAATGAGCAGTACTTC. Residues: CASSMGYNEQYF.

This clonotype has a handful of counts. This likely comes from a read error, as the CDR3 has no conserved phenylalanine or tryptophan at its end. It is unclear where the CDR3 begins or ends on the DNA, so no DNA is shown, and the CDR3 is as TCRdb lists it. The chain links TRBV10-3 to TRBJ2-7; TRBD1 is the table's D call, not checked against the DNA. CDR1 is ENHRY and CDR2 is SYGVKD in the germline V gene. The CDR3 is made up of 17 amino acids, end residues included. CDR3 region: CAILSGTGPNYGYTFGS.

CDR3 residues: CASSRSGTSAETQYF. The CDR3 coding sequence is TGTGCCAGCAGCCGATCCGGGACTAGCGCCGAGACCCAGTACTTC. The rearrangement joins TRBV11-2 to TRBJ2-4, with 10 bases fitting TRBD2. The J call may be mistaken, given a closer DNA end match to TRBJ2-5. The germline CDR1 and CDR2 sequences are SGHAT and FQNNGV. The CDR3 runs to 15 residues.

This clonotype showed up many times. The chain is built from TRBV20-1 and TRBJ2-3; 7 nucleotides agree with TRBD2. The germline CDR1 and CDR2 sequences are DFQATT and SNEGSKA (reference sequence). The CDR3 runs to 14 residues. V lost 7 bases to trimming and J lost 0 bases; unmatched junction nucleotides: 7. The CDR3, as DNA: TGCAGTGTCCAGGCGGGAGCGAGCACAGATACGCAGTATTTT. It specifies CSVQAGASTDTQYF.

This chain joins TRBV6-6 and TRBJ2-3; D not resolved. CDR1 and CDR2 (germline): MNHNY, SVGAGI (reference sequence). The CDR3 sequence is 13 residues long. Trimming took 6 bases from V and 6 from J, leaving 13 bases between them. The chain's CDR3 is CASRAVYSDTQYF. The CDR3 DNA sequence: TGTGCCAGCAGGGCAGTCTATAGCGATACGCAGTATTTT.

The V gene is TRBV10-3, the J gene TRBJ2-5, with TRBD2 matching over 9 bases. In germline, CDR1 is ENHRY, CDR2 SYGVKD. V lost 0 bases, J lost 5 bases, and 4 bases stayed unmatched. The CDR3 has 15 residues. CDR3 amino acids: CAISESVSGSETQYF. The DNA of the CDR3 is TGTGCCATCAGTGAGTCGGTTAGCGGGAGTGAGACCCAGTACTTC.

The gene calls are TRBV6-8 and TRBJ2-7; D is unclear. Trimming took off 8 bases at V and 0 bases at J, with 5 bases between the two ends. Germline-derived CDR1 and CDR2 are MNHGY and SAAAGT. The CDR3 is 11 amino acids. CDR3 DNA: TGTGCCAGCGGGTTCTCCTACGAGCAGTACTTC. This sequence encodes CASGFSYEQYF.

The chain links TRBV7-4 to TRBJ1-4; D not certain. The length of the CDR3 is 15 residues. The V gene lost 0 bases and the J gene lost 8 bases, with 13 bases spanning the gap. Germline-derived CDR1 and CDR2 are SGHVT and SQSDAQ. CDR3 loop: CASSLAGVSAEKLFF. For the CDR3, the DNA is TGTGCCAGCAGCTTAGCGGGAGTCTCTGCCGAAAAACTGTTTTTT.

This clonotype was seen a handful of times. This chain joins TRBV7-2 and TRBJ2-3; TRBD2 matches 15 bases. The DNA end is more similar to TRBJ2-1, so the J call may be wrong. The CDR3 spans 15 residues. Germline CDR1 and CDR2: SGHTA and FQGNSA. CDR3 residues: CASSRGLAGGSEQFF. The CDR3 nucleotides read TGTGCCAGCAGCCGGGGACTAGCGGGAGGAAGTGAGCAGTTCTTC.

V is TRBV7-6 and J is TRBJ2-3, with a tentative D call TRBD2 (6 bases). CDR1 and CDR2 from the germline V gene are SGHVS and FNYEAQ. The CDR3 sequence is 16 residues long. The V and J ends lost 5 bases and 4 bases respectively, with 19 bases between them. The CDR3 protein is CASSHARGIRSDTQYF. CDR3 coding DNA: TGTGCCAGCAGCCACGCCCGCGGGATTAGGTCAGATACGCAGTATTTT.

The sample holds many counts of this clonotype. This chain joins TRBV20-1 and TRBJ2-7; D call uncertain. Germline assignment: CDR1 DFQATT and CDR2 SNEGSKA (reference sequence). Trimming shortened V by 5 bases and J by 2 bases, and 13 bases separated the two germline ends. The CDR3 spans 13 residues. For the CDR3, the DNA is TGCAGTGCTTCCGGCCCAACGGCCTACGAGCAGTACTTC. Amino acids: CSASGPTAYEQYF.

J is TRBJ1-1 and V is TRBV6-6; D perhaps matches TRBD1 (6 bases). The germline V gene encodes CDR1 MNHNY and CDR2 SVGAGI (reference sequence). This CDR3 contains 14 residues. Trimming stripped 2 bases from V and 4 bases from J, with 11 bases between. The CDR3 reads CASSYGGGGTEAFF. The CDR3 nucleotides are TGTGCCAGCAGTTACGGGGGAGGGGGCACTGAAGCTTTCTTT.

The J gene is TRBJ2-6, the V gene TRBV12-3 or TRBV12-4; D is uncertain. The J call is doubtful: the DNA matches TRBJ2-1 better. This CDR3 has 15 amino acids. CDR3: CASSPFRSDYNEQFF. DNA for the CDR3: TGTGCCAGCAGCCCGTTTCGGAGCGACTACAATGAGCAGTTCTTC.

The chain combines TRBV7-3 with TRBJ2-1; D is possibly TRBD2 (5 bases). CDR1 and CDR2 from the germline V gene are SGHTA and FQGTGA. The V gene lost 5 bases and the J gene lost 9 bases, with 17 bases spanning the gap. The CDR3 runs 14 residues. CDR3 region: CASSPLLSSSEQFF. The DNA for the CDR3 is TGTGCCAGCAGCCCACTTCTTTCTAGCTCTGAGCAGTTCTTC.

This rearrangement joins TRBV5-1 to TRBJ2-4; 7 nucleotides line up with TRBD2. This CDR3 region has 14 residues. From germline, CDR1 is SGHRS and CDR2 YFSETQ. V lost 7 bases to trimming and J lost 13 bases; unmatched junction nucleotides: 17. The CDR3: CASSVVGPGGEQYF. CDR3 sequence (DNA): TGCGCCAGCTCCGTTGTCGGGCCGGGAGGAGAGCAGTACTTC.

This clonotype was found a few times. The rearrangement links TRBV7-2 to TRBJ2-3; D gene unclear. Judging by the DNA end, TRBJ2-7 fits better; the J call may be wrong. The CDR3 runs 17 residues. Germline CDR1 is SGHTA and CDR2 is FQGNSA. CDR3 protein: CASSLASGSTITDTQYF. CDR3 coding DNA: TGTGCCAGCAGCTTAGCGTCCGGCTCCACAATCACAGATACGCAGTACTTC.

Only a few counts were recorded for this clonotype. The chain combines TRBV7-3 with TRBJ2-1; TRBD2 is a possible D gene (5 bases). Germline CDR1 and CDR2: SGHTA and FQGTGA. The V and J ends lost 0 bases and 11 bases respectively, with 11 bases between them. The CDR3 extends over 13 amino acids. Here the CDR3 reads CASSLTRDLKQFF. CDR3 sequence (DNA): TGTGCCAGCAGCTTAACGAGGGATTTAAAGCAGTTCTTC.

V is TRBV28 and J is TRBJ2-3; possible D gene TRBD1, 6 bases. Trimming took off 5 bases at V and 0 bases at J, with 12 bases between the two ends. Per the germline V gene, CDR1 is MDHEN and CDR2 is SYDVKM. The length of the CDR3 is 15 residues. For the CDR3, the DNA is TGTGCCAGCAGTGGCGAGACAGGAAGCACAGATACGCAGTATTTT. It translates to CASSGETGSTDTQYF. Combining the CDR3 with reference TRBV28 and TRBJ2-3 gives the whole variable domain DVKVTQSSRYLVKRTGEKVFLECVQDMDHENMFWYRQDPGLGLRLIYFSYDVKMKEKGDIPEGYSVSREKKERFSLILESASTNQTSMYLCASSGETGSTDTQYFGPGTRLTVL.

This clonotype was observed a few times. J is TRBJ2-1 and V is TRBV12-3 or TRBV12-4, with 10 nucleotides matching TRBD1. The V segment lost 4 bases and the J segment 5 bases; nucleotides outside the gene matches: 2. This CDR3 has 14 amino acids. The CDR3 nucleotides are TGTGCCAGCAGTTCCGGGACAGGGGACAATGAGCAGTTCTTC. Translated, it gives CASSSGTGDNEQFF.

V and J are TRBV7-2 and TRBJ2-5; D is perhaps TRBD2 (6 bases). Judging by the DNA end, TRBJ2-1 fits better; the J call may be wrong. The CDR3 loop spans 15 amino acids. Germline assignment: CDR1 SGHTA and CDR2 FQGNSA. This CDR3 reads CASSPGLPVYNEQFF. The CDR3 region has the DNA TGTGCCAGCAGCCCTGGACTACCTGTGTACAATGAGCAGTTCTTC.

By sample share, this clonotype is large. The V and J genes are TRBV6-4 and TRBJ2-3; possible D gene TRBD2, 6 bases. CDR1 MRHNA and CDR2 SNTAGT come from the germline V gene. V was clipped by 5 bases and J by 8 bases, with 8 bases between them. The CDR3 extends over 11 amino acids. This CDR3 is CASSQGGTQYF. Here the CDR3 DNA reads TGTGCCAGCAGTCAGGGAGGTACGCAGTATTTT.

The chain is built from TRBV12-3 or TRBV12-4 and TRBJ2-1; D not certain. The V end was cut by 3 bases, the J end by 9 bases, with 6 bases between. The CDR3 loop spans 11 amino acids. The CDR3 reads CASSLKSEQFF. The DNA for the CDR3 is TGTGCCAGCAGTTTGAAAAGTGAGCAGTTCTTC.

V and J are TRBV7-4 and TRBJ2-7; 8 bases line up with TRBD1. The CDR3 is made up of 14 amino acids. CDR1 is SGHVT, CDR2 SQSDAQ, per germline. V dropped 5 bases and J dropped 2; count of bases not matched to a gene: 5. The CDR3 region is CASSRWTGTYEQYF. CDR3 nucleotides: TGTGCCAGCAGCCGATGGACAGGGACCTACGAGCAGTACTTC.

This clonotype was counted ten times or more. Here the CDR3 DNA reads TGTGCCAGTATGGGACTAGCGGGAGGGTGGGGGGAGCTGTTTTTT. Translated, it gives CASMGLAGGWGELFF. V usage is TRBV19 and J usage is TRBJ2-2, with TRBD2 matching 16 bases. The CDR3 extends over 15 amino acids. Germline V gene sequence: CDR1 LNHDA, CDR2 SQIVND (reference sequence). The trim removed 7 bases at V and 8 bases at J, leaving 4 bases unmatched.

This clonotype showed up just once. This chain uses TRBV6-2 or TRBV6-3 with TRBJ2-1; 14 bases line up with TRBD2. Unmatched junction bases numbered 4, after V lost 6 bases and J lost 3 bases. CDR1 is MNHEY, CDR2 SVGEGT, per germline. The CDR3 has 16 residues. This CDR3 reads CASRGTSGSNYNEQFF. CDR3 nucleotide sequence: TGTGCCAGCAGAGGGACTAGCGGGAGTAACTACAATGAGCAGTTCTTC.

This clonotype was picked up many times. DNA for the CDR3: TGTGCCAGCAGCACCGGACAGGGAGGCACAGATACGCAGTATTTT. Translation: CASSTGQGGTDTQYF. The chain combines TRBV6-4 with TRBJ2-3, with TRBD1 identical over 8 bases. From germline, CDR1 is MRHNA and CDR2 SNTAGT. V dropped 6 bases and J dropped 1; count of bases not matched to a gene: 6. The CDR3 runs to 15 residues.